The table lists the clone carrying this T cell receptor (beta chain) with many counts. Its antigen remains unknown. The CDR3 loop spans 11 amino acids. The germline V gene has CDR1 MDHEN and CDR2 SYDVKM. Trimming left V 5 bases short and J 1 base short, with 3 bases between. Amplified TCR beta CDR3 regions came from RNA transcripts. HTBI primers were the set used in a first-round RT-PCR of the TCR CDR3. Using its own MiXCR run on the multiplex PCR reads, TCRdb lists one record per CDR3 protein. This table holds 560,000 or so distinct CDR3 sequences, 15% to 20% found once. This specimen comes from a study of T cells in Graves' hyperthyroidism and ophthalmopathy. Study-wide points: Blood also contained most expanded thyroid clonotypes above 0.001.

Patients were excluded for uncontrolled infection, other autoimmune disease, pregnancy or lactation. The sequenced material came from blood. V and J are TRBV28 and TRBJ2-7; no reliable D call. The receptor was derived from a man aged 35-49 years with Graves' ophthalmopathy. The CDR3 DNA is TGTGCCAGCAGTGCGTCCTACGAGCAGTACTTC. Residues: CASSASYEQYF.